The sequence of this TCR beta chain was determined in a study of blood T cell repertoires in COVID-19. Study summary: PBMCs, B-cell-depleted T cells, or T cells were the source of the cDNA or gDNA that made up the material.

In the study's own analysis: The assay estimated nucleated cells by amplifying reference gene primers. The assay was immunoSEQ multiplex PCR, and TCRdb's table has in-frame clones only and misses some. Clonal size and the V and J genes are those of that table, whereas D and trimming came from the DNA. The table shows roughly 80,000 clones, with roughly 80% occurring only once. The CDR3 is made up of 14 amino acids. Germline CDR1 reads MNHNS; CDR2 reads SASEGT. With V trimmed by 2 bases and J by 4 bases, 4 bases remained unmatched. There are a few counts of this clone. The clonotype was recovered from a human donor in a cohort sampled during active COVID-19. Sequenced sample: peripheral blood. The chain uses TRBV6-1 and TRBJ1-1, with TRBD1 matching 7 bases. As DNA, the CDR3 is TGTGCCAGCAGTGAACGACAGGGTACCACTGAAGCTTTCTTT. Protein product: CASSERQGTTEAFF.